This entry lists 15 T cell receptor beta chains sequenced from one sample in a study of early stage breast cancer tumors. Using immunoSEQ multiplex PCR, the repertoire was profiled, and TCRdb retains in-frame clones only, with some absent. Of tens of thousands of clones detected, 70% to 85% appear once; the ten largest clones hold over 6%. Input material: blood. The receptors were gathered from a person aged 55 to 75 with breast cancer.

The gene calls are TRBV4-2 and TRBJ2-2, with 11 bases fitting TRBD2. The CDR3 totals 17 residues. J gave up 4 bases and V 1 base, and 5 bases lay outside the gene matches. Germline assignment: CDR1 LGHNA and CDR2 YNFKEQ. This CDR3 reads CASSQVLAGGFTGELFF. CDR3 nucleotide sequence: TGTGCCAGCAGCCAAGTCCTAGCGGGAGGCTTCACCGGGGAGCTGTTTTTT.

The chain couples TRBV7-6 to TRBJ1-3; D unresolved. The ends were cut back, 4 bases at V and 4 bases at J, with 8 bases in the middle. Germline CDR1 and CDR2: SGHVS and FNYEAQ. The CDR3 has 13 residues. CDR3 region: CASSSTRGNTIYF. CDR3 sequence (DNA): TGTGCCAGCAGCTCGACGAGAGGAAACACCATATATTTT.

The V call is TRBV11-2, the J call TRBJ2-5; maybe TRBD2 (6 bases). Per the germline V gene, CDR1 is SGHAT and CDR2 is FQNNGV. The CDR3 totals 15 residues. V was trimmed by 5 bases and J by 5 bases, leaving 18 bases between them. CDR3 region: CASSLRGSYAETQYF. CDR3 coding DNA: TGTGCCAGCAGCCTTCGGGGGAGCTACGCTGAGACCCAGTACTTC.

V and J are TRBV4-2 and TRBJ2-1, with TRBD2 matching 14 bases. Germline assignment: CDR1 LGHNA and CDR2 YNFKEQ. J lost 7 bases, V lost 0 bases, and 2 bases had no gene match. The CDR3 runs to 16 residues. The CDR3 bases are TGTGCCAGCAGCCAAGAGGGGACTAGCGGGAGAAATGAGCAGTTCTTC. This translates into CASSQEGTSGRNEQFF.

This rearrangement joins TRBV19 to TRBJ1-2; D unresolved. Per germline, CDR1 LNHDA and CDR2 SQIVND (reference sequence). With 3 bases removed from V and 0 bases from J, the gap between germline ends came to 5 bases. The CDR3 runs to 13 residues. CDR3 residues: CASSMVTNYGYTF. The CDR3 DNA reads as TGTGCCAGTAGTATGGTGACTAACTATGGCTACACCTTC.

The rearrangement joins TRBV6-5 to TRBJ1-1; TRBD1 matches 8 bases. The ends lost 6 bases at V and 0 bases at J; junction bases unmatched: 6. The V gene's germline CDR1 is MNHEY and CDR2 SVGAGI. This CDR3 has 15 residues. The CDR3, as DNA: TGTGCCAGCAGCAGCGGGGACAGGATGAACACTGAAGCTTTCTTT. Its translation is CASSSGDRMNTEAFF.

This clone was counted once. The chain is built from TRBV4-1 and TRBJ1-2; TRBD1 aligns across 10 bases. CDR3 size: 17 residues. The V segment lost 4 bases and the J segment 3 bases; nucleotides outside the gene matches: 11. CDR1 and CDR2 (germline): MGHRA, YSYEKL. CDR3 coding DNA: TGCGCCAGCAGCCTAACCCCCGGGACAGGGGCGGACTATGGCTACACCTTC. Its protein product is CASSLTPGTGADYGYTF.

The chain carries TRBV9 and TRBJ2-6, with no clear D. The CDR3 is 17 amino acids. Germline CDR1 SGDLS, CDR2 YYNGEE. V was shortened by 2 bases and J by 0 bases, with 12 bases between the two germline ends. Written as DNA, the CDR3 is TGTGCCAGCAGCGTTTTTCCGGGCAACTCTGGGGCCAACGTCCTGACTTTC. This codes for CASSVFPGNSGANVLTF.

The chain is built from TRBV23-1 and TRBJ2-3; TRBD1 aligns across 10 bases. TRBV23-1 is an ORF; its function is uncertain. Germline trimming cut 5 bases from V and 7 bases from J; bases unmatched to any gene: 6. The CDR3 contains 14 residues. CDR3 DNA sequence: TGCGCCAGCAGTGGCCGGGACAGGGGAAATACGCAGTATTTT. Residues: CASSGRDRGNTQYF.

V is TRBV19 and J is TRBJ1-5, with D possibly TRBD1 on 6 matching bases. The V and J ends lost 3 bases and 2 bases respectively, with 11 bases between them. The germline V gene has CDR1 LNHDA and CDR2 SQIVND (reference sequence). This CDR3 region has 15 residues. The chain's CDR3 is CASSIEGGRNQPQHF. CDR3 DNA sequence: TGTGCCAGTAGTATCGAGGGGGGACGCAATCAGCCCCAGCATTTT.

This rearrangement joins TRBV7-8 to TRBJ1-2; TRBD1 matches 7 bases. CDR3 length: 17 residues. Germline V lookup: CDR1 SGHVS, CDR2 FQNEAQ. With V trimmed by 2 bases and J by 4 bases, 13 bases remained unmatched. The CDR3 DNA follows: TGTGCCAGCAGCTTAAGTGACAGGGCGCCTTGGACCTATGGCTACACCTTC. Protein: CASSLSDRAPWTYGYTF.

CDR3 amino acids: CASSPPVGTSGSWQETQYF. The CDR3 nucleotides read TGTGCCAGCTCACCCCCGGTGGGGACTAGCGGGAGTTGGCAAGAGACCCAGTACTTC. The chain recombines TRBV18 with TRBJ2-5, with TRBD2 matching over 14 bases. CDR3 length: 19 amino acids. The germline V gene has CDR1 KGHSH and CDR2 LQKENI. The J segment lost 2 bases and the V segment lost 3 bases, leaving 11 bases of the junction unmatched.

A few counts support this clone. The chain recombines TRBV19 with TRBJ1-1; D remains ambiguous. The germline CDR1 and CDR2 sequences are LNHDA and SQIVND (reference sequence). The CDR3 covers 14 residues. Trimming left V 3 bases short and J 0 bases short, with 8 bases between. CDR3 amino acids: CASSILNVNTEAFF. The CDR3 coding sequence is TGTGCCAGTAGTATCTTAAACGTGAACACTGAAGCTTTCTTT. Filled out from reference TRBV19 and TRBJ1-1, the complete variable domain reads DGGITQSPKYLFRKEGQNVTLSCEQNLNHDAMYWYRQDPGQGLRLIYYSQIVNDFQKGDIAEGYSVSREKKESFPLTVTSAQKNPTAFYLCASSILNVNTEAFFGQGTRLTVV.

The chain couples TRBV12-5 to TRBJ1-5; D is ambiguous. Trimming removed 4 bases from V and 7 bases from J, with 17 bases in between. In germline, CDR1 is LGHNT, CDR2 FRNRAP. The CDR3 runs 15 residues. The CDR3 region is CASGSQPPGRQPQHF. As DNA, the CDR3 is TGTGCTAGTGGTTCACAGCCACCGGGAAGGCAGCCCCAGCATTTT.

The chain carries TRBV6-5 and TRBJ1-1; D unresolved. This CDR3 has 14 residues. V was cut by 5 bases and J by 7 bases, with 17 bases left in between. CDR1 is MNHEY and CDR2 is SVGAGI in the germline V gene. The DNA for the CDR3 is TGTGCCAGCAGTCTGCGAGGGCCCCCCAATGAAGCTTTCTTT. Translation gives CASSLRGPPNEAFF.